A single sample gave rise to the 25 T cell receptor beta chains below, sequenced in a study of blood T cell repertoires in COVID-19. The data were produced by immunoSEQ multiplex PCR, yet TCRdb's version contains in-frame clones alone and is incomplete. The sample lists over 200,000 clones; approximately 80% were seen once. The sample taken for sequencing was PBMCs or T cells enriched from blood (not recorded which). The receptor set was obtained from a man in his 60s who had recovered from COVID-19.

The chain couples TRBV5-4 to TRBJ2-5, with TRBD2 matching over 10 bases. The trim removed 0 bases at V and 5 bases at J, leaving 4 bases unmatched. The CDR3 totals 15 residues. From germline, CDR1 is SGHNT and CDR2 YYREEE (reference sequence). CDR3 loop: CASSLELAGRETQYF. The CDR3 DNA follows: TGTGCCAGCAGCTTGGAACTAGCGGGGAGGGAGACCCAGTACTTC.

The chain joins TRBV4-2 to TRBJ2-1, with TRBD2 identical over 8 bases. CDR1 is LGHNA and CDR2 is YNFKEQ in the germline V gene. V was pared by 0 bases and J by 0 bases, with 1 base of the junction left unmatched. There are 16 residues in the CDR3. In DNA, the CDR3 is TGTGCCAGCAGCCAAGATACTAGCGGCTCCTACAATGAGCAGTTCTTC. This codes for CASSQDTSGSYNEQFF.

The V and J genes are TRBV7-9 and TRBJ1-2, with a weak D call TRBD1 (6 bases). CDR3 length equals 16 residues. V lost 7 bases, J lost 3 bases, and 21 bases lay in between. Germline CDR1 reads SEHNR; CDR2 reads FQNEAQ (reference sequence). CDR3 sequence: CASIDPGALGDYGYTF. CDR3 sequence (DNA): TGTGCCAGCATCGACCCAGGGGCGCTCGGGGACTATGGCTACACCTTC. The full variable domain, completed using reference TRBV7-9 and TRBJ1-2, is DTGVSQNPRHKITKRGQNVTFRCDPISEHNRLYWYRQTLGQGPEFLTYFQNEAQLEKSRLLSDRFSAERPKGSFSTLEIQRTEQGDSAMYLCASIDPGALGDYGYTFGSGTRLTVV.

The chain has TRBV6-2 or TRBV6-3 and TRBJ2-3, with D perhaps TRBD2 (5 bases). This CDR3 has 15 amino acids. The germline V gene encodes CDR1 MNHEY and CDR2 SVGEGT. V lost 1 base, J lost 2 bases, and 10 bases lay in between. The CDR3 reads CASSYLDSSTDTQYF. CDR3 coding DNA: TGTGCCAGCAGTTACTTGGACTCTTCCACAGATACGCAGTATTTT.

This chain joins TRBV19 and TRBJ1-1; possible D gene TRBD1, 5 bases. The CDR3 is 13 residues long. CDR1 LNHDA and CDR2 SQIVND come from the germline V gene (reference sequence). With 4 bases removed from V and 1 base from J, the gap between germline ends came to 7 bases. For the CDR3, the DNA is TGTGCCAGTAGTACAGGGAAGAACACTGAAGCTTTCTTT. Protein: CASSTGKNTEAFF. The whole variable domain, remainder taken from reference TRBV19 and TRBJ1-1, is DGGITQSPKYLFRKEGQNVTLSCEQNLNHDAMYWYRQDPGQGLRLIYYSQIVNDFQKGDIAEGYSVSREKKESFPLTVTSAQKNPTAFYLCASSTGKNTEAFFGQGTRLTVV.

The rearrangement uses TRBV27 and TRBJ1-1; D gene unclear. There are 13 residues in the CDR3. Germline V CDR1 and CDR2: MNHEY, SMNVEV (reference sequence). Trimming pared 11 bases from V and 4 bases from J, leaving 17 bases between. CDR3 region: CAAGGSASTEAFF. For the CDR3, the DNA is TGTGCCGCGGGCGGGTCTGCCTCCACTGAAGCTTTCTTT.

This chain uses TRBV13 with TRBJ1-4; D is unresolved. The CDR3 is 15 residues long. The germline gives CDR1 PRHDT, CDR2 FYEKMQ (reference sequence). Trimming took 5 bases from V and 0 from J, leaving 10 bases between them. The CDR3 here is CASSAYSATNEKLFF. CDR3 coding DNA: TGTGCCAGCAGCGCCTACAGTGCAACTAATGAAAAACTGTTTTTT.

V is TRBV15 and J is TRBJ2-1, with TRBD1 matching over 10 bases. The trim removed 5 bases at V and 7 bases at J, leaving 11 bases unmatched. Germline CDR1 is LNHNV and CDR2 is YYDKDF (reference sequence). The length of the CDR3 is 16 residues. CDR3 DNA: TGTGCCACCAGCCGCCCCCCGGGACAGGGGACAAATGAGCAGTTCTTC. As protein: CATSRPPGQGTNEQFF.

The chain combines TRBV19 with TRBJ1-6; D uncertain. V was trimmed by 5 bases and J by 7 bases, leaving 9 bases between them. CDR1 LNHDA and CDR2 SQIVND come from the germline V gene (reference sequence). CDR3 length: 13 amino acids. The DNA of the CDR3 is TGTGCCAGTAGTCCACAGAAAAATTCACCCCTCCACTTT. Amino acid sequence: CASSPQKNSPLHF.

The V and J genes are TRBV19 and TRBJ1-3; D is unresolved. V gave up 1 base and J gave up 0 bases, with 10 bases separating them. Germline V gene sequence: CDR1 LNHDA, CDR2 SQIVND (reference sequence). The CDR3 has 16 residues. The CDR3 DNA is TGTGCCAGTAGTATAGCTGGAGTGAGCTCTGGAAACACCATATATTTT. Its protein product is CASSIAGVSSGNTIYF.

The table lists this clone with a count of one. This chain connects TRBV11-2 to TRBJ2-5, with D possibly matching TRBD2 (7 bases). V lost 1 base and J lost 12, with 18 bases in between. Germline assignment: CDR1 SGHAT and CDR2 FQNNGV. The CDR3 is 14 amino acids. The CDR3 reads CASSLVRGAQAKYF. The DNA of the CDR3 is TGTGCCAGCAGCTTAGTCCGGGGGGCCCAGGCGAAGTACTTC.

The CDR3 sequence is CASSLAEGGFQETQYF. DNA for the CDR3: TGCGCCAGCAGCTTGGCCGAGGGAGGATTCCAAGAGACCCAGTACTTC. The V call is TRBV5-1, the J call TRBJ2-5; TRBD2 might be the D (6 bases). V lost 0 bases and J lost 1, with 13 bases in between. The CDR3 extends over 16 amino acids. In germline, CDR1 is SGHRS, CDR2 YFSETQ.

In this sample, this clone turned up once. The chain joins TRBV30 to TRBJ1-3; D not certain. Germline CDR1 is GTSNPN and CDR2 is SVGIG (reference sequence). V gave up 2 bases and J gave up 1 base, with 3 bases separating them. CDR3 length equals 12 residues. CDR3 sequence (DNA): TGTGCCTGGAGTCCTTCTGGAAACACCATATATTTT. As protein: CAWSPSGNTIYF.

CDR3 in amino acids: CASSLRSGYTF. The CDR3 region has the DNA TGTGCCAGCAGTTTACGTTCCGGCTACACCTTC. V gene TRBV28 combines with J gene TRBJ1-2, with D uncertain. Germline CDR1 MDHEN, CDR2 SYDVKM. Trimming took 2 bases from V and 8 from J, leaving 6 bases between them. The CDR3 totals 11 residues.

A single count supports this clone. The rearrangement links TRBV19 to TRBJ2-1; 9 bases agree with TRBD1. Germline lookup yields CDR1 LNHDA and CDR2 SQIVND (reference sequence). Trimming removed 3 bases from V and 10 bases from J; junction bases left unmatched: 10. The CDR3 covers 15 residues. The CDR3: CASSISDRGFREQFF. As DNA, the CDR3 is TGTGCCAGTAGTATTTCTGACAGGGGGTTTCGGGAGCAGTTCTTC. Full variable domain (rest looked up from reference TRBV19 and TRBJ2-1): DGGITQSPKYLFRKEGQNVTLSCEQNLNHDAMYWYRQDPGQGLRLIYYSQIVNDFQKGDIAEGYSVSREKKESFPLTVTSAQKNPTAFYLCASSISDRGFREQFFGPGTRLTVL.

In DNA form, the CDR3 reads TGCGCCAGCAGCTTTACAGGAAAAGAGCAGTACTTC. Translating gives CASSFTGKEQYF. The rearrangement uses TRBV5-1 and TRBJ2-7; D might be TRBD1 (5 bases). Between the trimmed V and J ends, which lost 2 bases and 7 bases, there was a span of 10 bases. The CDR3 covers 12 residues. Germline-derived CDR1 and CDR2 are SGHRS and YFSETQ.

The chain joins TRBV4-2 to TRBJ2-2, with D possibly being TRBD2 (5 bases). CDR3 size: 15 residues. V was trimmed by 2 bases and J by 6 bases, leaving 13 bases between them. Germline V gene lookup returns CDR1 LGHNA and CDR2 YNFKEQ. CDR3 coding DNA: TGTGCCAGCAGCCAAAGGAAGCTAGCCGCCGGGGAGCTGTTTTTT. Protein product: CASSQRKLAAGELFF.

The CDR3 region is CASSAYYEQYF. The CDR3 bases are TGTGCCAGCAGCGCCTACTACGAGCAGTACTTC. The rearrangement joins TRBV11-3 to TRBJ2-7; D is uncertain. Germline V gives CDR1 SGHNT, CDR2 YENEEA. The length of the CDR3 is 11 residues. The V gene lost 5 bases and the J gene lost 3 bases, with 5 bases spanning the gap.

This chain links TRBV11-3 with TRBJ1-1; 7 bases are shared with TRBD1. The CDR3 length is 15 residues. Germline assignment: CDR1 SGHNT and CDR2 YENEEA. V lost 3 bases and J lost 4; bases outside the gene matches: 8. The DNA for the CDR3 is TGTGCCAGCAGCTTCGCAGGGGGTATGCCCACTGAAGCTTTCTTT. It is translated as CASSFAGGMPTEAFF.

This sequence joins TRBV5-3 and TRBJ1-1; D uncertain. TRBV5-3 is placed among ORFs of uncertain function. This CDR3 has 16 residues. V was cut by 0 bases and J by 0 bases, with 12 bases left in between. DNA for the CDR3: TGTGCCAGAAGCTTGGGGTTGGGCCACATGAACACTGAAGCTTTCTTT. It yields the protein CARSLGLGHMNTEAFF.

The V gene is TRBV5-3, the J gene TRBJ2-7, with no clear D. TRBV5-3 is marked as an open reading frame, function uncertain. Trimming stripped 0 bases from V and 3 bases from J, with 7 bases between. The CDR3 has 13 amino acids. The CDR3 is CARSLGSYYEQYF. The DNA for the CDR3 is TGTGCCAGAAGCTTGGGGTCCTACTACGAGCAGTACTTC.

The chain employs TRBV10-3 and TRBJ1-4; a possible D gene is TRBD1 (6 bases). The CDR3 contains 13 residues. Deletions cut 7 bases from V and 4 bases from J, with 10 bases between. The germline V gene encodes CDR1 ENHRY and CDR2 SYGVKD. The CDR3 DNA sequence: TGTGCCATCACCCCGGACAGTAATGAAAAACTGTTTTTT. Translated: CAITPDSNEKLFF.

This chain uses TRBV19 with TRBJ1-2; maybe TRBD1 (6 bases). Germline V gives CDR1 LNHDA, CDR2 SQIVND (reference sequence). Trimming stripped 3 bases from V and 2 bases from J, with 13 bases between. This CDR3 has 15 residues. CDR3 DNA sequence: TGTGCCAGTAGTATTGGAACAGGGACCAACTATGGCTACACCTTC. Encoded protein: CASSIGTGTNYGYTF.

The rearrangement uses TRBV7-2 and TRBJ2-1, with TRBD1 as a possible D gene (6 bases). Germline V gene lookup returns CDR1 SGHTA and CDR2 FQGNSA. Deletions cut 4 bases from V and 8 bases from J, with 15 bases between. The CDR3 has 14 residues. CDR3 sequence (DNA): TGTGCCAGCAGCTGGCCCCTACAGGGCGATGAGCAGTTCTTC. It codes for CASSWPLQGDEQFF.

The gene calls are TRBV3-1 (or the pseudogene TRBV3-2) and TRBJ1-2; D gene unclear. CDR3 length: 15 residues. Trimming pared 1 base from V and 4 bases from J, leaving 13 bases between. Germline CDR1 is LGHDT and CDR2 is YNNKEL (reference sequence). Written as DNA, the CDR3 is TGTGCCAGCAGCCAAGCACGGGGAGGAAGCTATGGCTACACCTTC. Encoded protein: CASSQARGGSYGYTF.